These T cell receptor beta chains were read from a single sample in a study of T cell responses to AZD1222 COVID-19 vaccine. Data came from immunoSEQ multiplex PCR; TCRdb stores just in-frame clones and leaves some out. This table holds more than 85,000 clones, about nine tenths found once. The sample in question was peripheral blood, obtained on day 0 of AZD1222 vaccination. These receptors originate from an adult in good health. CDR3s include the opening cysteine and the closing phenylalanine or tryptophan. A D gene is named only where the DNA matches it firmly. Not every row has a clone size; where given, it reads once, few, many or a size class.

V gene	D gene	J gene	clone size	CDR3 DNA	CDR3 protein
TRBV29-1	NA	TRBJ2-4	NA	TGCAGCGTAGCCGGCCGGGACTTAGGATACAAAAACATTCAGTACTTC	CSVAGRDLGYKNIQYF
TRBV24-1	NA	TRBJ1-4	once	TGTGCCACCAGTGACAAAGACAGTAACAGCGAAAAACTGTTTTTT	CATSDKDSNSEKLFF
TRBV6-2/TRBV6-3	NA	TRBJ1-1	NA	TGTGCCAGCAGCCCAACCAGGGTGGGCACTGAAGCTTTCTTT	CASSPTRVGTEAFF
TRBV30	NA	TRBJ1-5	NA	TGTGCCTGGAGCCCGGGGGGTTTGCAGCCCCAGCATTTT	CAWSPGGLQPQHF
TRBV5-4	NA	TRBJ1-2	NA	TGTGCCAGCAGGTCTTGGAGGGGTTCTGGCTATGGCTACACCTTC	CASRSWRGSGYGYTF
TRBV7-3	TRBD1	TRBJ2-7	NA	TGTGCCAGCAGCAGGGACAGGGGAGACGAGCAGTACTTC	CASSRDRGDEQYF
TRBV12-3/TRBV12-4	TRBD1	TRBJ1-2	few	TGTGCCAGCAGGGACAGGTCTTATGGCTACACCTTC	CASRDRSYGYTF
TRBV18	NA	TRBJ1-1	NA	TGTGCCAGCTCACCAACAAGGATGAACACTGAAGCTTTCTTT	CASSPTRMNTEAFF
TRBV5-1	NA	TRBJ1-6	once	TGCGCCAGCAGCACCGAACTAAATTCACCCCTCCACTTT	CASSTELNSPLHF
TRBV28	NA	TRBJ1-5	NA	TGTGCCAGCAGTTTGGCAAATCAGCCCCAGCATTTT	CASSLANQPQHF
TRBV18	TRBD2	TRBJ2-5	NA	TGTGCCAGCTCACCGCCAGGACTAGCAGTCCAAGAGACCCAGTACTTC	CASSPPGLAVQETQYF
TRBV7-9	NA	TRBJ1-2	NA	TGTGCCAGCAGCTTTAATGATAAAAGCTATGGCTACACCTTC	CASSFNDKSYGYTF
TRBV30	NA	TRBJ2-7	NA	TGTGCCTGGAGTGTACTTTCAGGGTGGACCGGCGAGCAGTACTTC	CAWSVLSGWTGEQYF
TRBV7-9	NA	TRBJ1-4	many	TGTGCCAGCAGCTTAAGAAGGGAAACCGAAAAACTGTTTTTT	CASSLRRETEKLFF
TRBV6-6	NA	TRBJ2-7	NA	TGTGCCAGCCATCAGGCTCCCCACTCCTACGAGCAGTACTTC	CASHQAPHSYEQYF
TRBV19	TRBD1	TRBJ1-1	NA	TGTGCCAGTAGTATTCCCACAGGGGTGGGTACTGAAGCTTTCTTT	CASSIPTGVGTEAFF
TRBV18	NA	TRBJ1-1	NA	TGTGCCAGCTCAATATGGGGGGCCTCCGGGGACACTGAAGCTTTCTTT	CASSIWGASGDTEAFF
TRBV2	TRBD2	TRBJ2-7	NA	TGTGCCAGCAGCAAAGAGGGACTAGCGAGCTCCTACGAGCAGTACTTC	CASSKEGLASSYEQYF
TRBV4-1	NA	TRBJ1-3	NA	TGCGCCAGCACCCCCATTGGCAGGGGACCCTCTCTGTCTGGAAACACCATATATTTT	CASTPIGRGPSLSGNTIYF
TRBV24-1	NA	TRBJ2-3	NA	TGTGCCACCAGTGATTTTAAATCCCGGGATACGCAGTATTTT	CATSDFKSRDTQYF
TRBV2	NA	TRBJ1-6	NA	TGTGCCAGCAGTACAAATACTCCCGCCAGTTCACCCCTCCACTTT	CASSTNTPASSPLHF
TRBV4-2	TRBD2	TRBJ2-7	NA	TGTGCCAGCAGCCAAACTAGCGGGAGACAATACGAGCAGTACTTC	CASSQTSGRQYEQYF
TRBV18	NA	TRBJ2-3	NA	TGTGCCAGCTCACACGGACAGCTCGCAGATACGCAGTATTTT	CASSHGQLADTQYF
TRBV30	NA	TRBJ1-1	NA	TGTGCCTGGGGGTTGGCGGGGCGGGCTTTCTTT	CAWGLAGRAFF
TRBV10-1	NA	TRBJ1-4	few	TGCGCCAGCAGTCGTCCTGACGGCACAACTAATGAAAAACTGTTTTTT	CASSRPDGTTNEKLFF
TRBV5-5	NA	TRBJ2-5	once	TGTGCCAGCAGCCAAAGGGCCGAGACCCAGTACTTC	CASSQRAETQYF
TRBV3-1/TRBV3-2	TRBD1	TRBJ1-5	NA	TGTGCCAGCAGCCAAGGCCTAGTGACAGGGTCATTCGGGACCAATCAGCCCCAGCATTTT	CASSQGLVTGSFGTNQPQHF
TRBV4-2	NA	TRBJ2-5	NA	TGTGCCAGCAGCCAGCCGACTAACCAAGAGACCCAGTACTTC	CASSQPTNQETQYF
TRBV12-3/TRBV12-4	NA	TRBJ2-7	NA	TGTGCCAGCAGTTTAAAGCTCCACTACGAGCAGTACTTC	CASSLKLHYEQYF
TRBV27	TRBD2	TRBJ2-2	few	TGTGCCAGCAGTCCAAGGTGGCGGGGGTTTAACACCGGGGAGCTGTTTTTT	CASSPRWRGFNTGELFF
TRBV2	TRBD1	TRBJ1-5	NA	TGTGCCAGCAGCAACCGACAGGGGTCGGTGAGCAATCAGCCCCAGCATTTT	CASSNRQGSVSNQPQHF
TRBV15	NA	TRBJ2-7	NA	TGTGCCACCAGCAGCCCCGTTTCCTCGACAGGTTACGAGCAGTACTTC	CATSSPVSSTGYEQYF
TRBV2	TRBD2	TRBJ2-2	NA	TGTGCCAGCAGACGGACTAGCGGGAGTGCCGGGGAGCTGTTTTTT	CASRRTSGSAGELFF
TRBV9	NA	TRBJ1-2	NA	TGTGCCAGCACCGCCTTTGGGGCCCATGGCTACACCTTC	CASTAFGAHGYTF
TRBV6-5	TRBD1	TRBJ1-5	NA	TGTGCCAGCAGCCCAGACAGGGGGTACGATCAGCCCCAGCATTTT	CASSPDRGYDQPQHF
TRBV27	TRBD1	TRBJ1-2	NA	TGTGCCAGCAGTCGGAACTTCGAGACAGGGAAGAATGGCTACACCTTC	CASSRNFETGKNGYTF
TRBV11-2	NA	TRBJ2-7	NA	TGTGCCAGCAGCTTAGTGGCGGGAAGCTCCTACGAGCAGTACTTC	CASSLVAGSSYEQYF
TRBV3-1/TRBV3-2	NA	TRBJ1-2	NA	TGTGCCAGCAGCCCGCAAACAGGGCATTTCTCGGGAGGCTACACCTTC	CASSPQTGHFSGGYTF
TRBV5-4	NA	TRBJ1-1	NA	TGTGCCAGCAGCTTGTTGGTGTTTGGGTACACTGAAGCTTTCTTT	CASSLLVFGYTEAFF
TRBV7-9	TRBD2	TRBJ2-1	NA	TGTGCCAGCAGCCTAAGCGGGACCTCCTACAATGAGCAGTTCTTC	CASSLSGTSYNEQFF
TRBV7-3	NA	TRBJ2-3	once	TGTGCCAGCAGCTTAAGTGGCCTCACAGATACGCAGTATTTT	CASSLSGLTDTQYF
TRBV3-1/TRBV3-2	NA	TRBJ2-7	NA	TGTGCCAGCAGCCCATCCGGGATGGGTTCCTACGAGCAGTACTTC	CASSPSGMGSYEQYF
TRBV5-5	NA	TRBJ2-5	NA	TGTGCCAGCAGCTTCCGGACACTACAAGAGACCCAGTACTTC	CASSFRTLQETQYF